This T cell receptor beta chain was observed in a study of T-cell reconstitution after alpha-beta-depleted transplantation in children. Whole-study findings and limits: Two months or so post-transplant, alpha-beta T cells reportedly derived from several hundred expanded graft clones. T cells produced anew were the main source of T-cell counts and diversity one year after transplant.

This clonotype has a count of ten or more. As yet, its antigen is unknown. Molecular barcoding with unique molecular identifiers was used for the TCRbeta library. MiXCR, run by TCRdb on the PCR reads, gives a single entry per CDR3 protein. In the table there are 400,000 to 550,000 distinct CDR3 sequences, roughly a tenth of which are singletons. This CDR3 has 14 amino acids. Germline V gene sequence: CDR1 MNHEY, CDR2 SMNVEV (reference sequence). V trimming: 5 bases; J trimming: 7 bases; junction bases outside the gene matches: 6. V gene TRBV27 combines with J gene TRBJ2-2; TRBD2 matches at 8 bases. The sample consisted of PBMCs, taken before TCRalphabeta/CD19-depleted stem cell transplant. This TCR came from a child aged 2-15 years with inherited bone marrow failure, due to receive a stem cell transplant. The CDR3 DNA follows: TGTGCCAGCAGTCCCGGGACTAGGCTCGGGGAGCTGTTTTTT. Translation: CASSPGTRLGELFF.